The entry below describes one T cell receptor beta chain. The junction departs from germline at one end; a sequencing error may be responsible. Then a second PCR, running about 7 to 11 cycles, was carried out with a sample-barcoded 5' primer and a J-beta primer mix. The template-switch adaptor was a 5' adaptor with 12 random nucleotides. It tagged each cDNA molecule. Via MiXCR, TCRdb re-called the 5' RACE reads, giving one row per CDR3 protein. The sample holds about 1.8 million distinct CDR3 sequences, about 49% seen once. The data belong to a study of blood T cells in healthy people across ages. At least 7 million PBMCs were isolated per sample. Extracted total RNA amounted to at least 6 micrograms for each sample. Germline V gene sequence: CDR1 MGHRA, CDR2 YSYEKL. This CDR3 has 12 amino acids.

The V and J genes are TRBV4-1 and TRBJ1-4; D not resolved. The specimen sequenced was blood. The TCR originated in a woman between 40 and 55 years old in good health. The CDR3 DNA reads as TGCGCCAGCGGCCACGAGAATGAAAAACTGTTTTTT. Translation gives CASGHENEKLFF.